This TCR beta chain stems from a study of blood T cells in healthy people across ages. Notes on the study in general: Older individuals had lower TCR beta diversity per million T cells (the decline was roughly linear).

To note about this clonotype: The antigen is undetermined. The junction shows a germline mismatch at one end, possibly a read error.

Using a J-beta primer mix together with a sample-barcoded 5' primer, a second PCR was run for roughly 7 to 11 cycles. TCRdb independently ran MiXCR on the 5' RACE reads; one entry per CDR3 protein. This sample carries roughly 930,000 distinct CDR3 sequences, around 49% of them seen once, and the ten largest clones take under 15%. Germline V gene data show CDR1 as MNHEY and CDR2 as SVGEGT. This CDR3 is 14 amino acids long. The sequence came from a man aged 25-40 years in good health. The chain is built from TRBV6-2 or TRBV6-3 and TRBJ2-7; 7 positions agree with TRBD1. The specimen sequenced was blood. In nucleotides, the CDR3 is TGTGCCAGCATTTACGTCGAGGGGGCGAATGGGCAGTACTTC. Its translation: CASIYVEGANGQYF.